This entry lists 28 T cell receptor beta chains sequenced from one sample in a study of blood T cell repertoires in COVID-19. The protocol was immunoSEQ multiplex PCR, while the TCRdb copy is restricted to in-frame clones and leaves out a portion. The table has tens of thousands of clones, about 86% seen once. Sequencing was done on a sample of peripheral blood. These TCRs come from a man older than 75 in a cohort sampled during active COVID-19.

The J gene is TRBJ2-3, the V gene TRBV11-2, with 11 positions matching TRBD2. CDR1 and CDR2 from the germline V gene are SGHAT and FQNNGV. This CDR3 region has 14 residues. Trimming at V came to 0 bases and at J to 9 bases, leaving 2 bases not matched to a gene. The CDR3 region is CASSLDSSGGTQYF. In nucleotides, the CDR3 is TGTGCCAGCAGCTTAGACTCTAGCGGGGGGACGCAGTATTTT. The full variable domain, with the rest looked up from reference TRBV11-2 and TRBJ2-3, is EAGVAQSPRYKIIEKRQSVAFWCNPISGHATLYWYQQILGQGPKLLIQFQNNGVVDDSQLPKDRFSAERLKGVDSTLKIQPAKLEDSAVYLCASSLDSSGGTQYFGPGTRLTVL.

CDR3 loop: CASSLVGQGYGNTIYF. CDR3 DNA: TGCGCCAGCAGCTTGGTCGGCCAGGGTTATGGAAACACCATATATTTT. V is TRBV5-1 and J is TRBJ1-3, with D possibly being TRBD1 (5 bases). V was trimmed by 0 bases and J by 3 bases, leaving 13 bases between them. The CDR3 consists of 16 residues. CDR1 and CDR2 from the germline V gene are SGHRS and YFSETQ.

This chain connects TRBV7-9 to TRBJ1-4, with TRBD1 matching 8 bases. The V gene end was trimmed by 3 bases and the J gene end by 7 bases; junction bases not matched to a gene: 7. Germline CDR1 and CDR2: SEHNR and FQNEAQ (reference sequence). The CDR3 has 15 amino acids. CDR3 in amino acids: CASSLATGAGEKLFF. CDR3 bases: TGTGCCAGCAGCTTGGCGACAGGGGCCGGTGAAAAACTGTTTTTT.

The chain recombines TRBV6-2 or TRBV6-3 with TRBJ1-1; the D is unclear. V lost 0 bases to trimming and J lost 1 base, with 9 bases between them. CDR1 and CDR2 from the germline V gene are MNHEY and SVGEGT. The CDR3 runs 15 residues. The CDR3 region is CASSYSSLGNTEAFF. CDR3 DNA sequence: TGTGCCAGCAGTTACTCGAGCCTAGGGAACACTGAAGCTTTCTTT.

With respect to this clone: Other DNA variants within this sample encode the same CDR3. This CDR3 reads CASSRGQGGNSPLHF. CDR3 DNA: TGTGCCAGCAGCCGAGGACAGGGGGGAAATTCACCCCTCCACTTT. The rearrangement uses TRBV3-1 (or the pseudogene TRBV3-2) and TRBJ1-6; the match to TRBD1 covers 10 bases. Germline lookup yields CDR1 LGHDT and CDR2 YNNKEL (reference sequence). This CDR3 comprises 15 residues. With 4 bases clipped from V and 7 bases from J, the junction kept 4 bases outside the gene matches.

This clone was observed a few times. Sequence at one end of the junction differs from germline and may be a read error. The chain combines TRBV18 with TRBJ2-7, with D tentatively TRBD2 (5 bases). CDR3 length: 11 amino acids. From germline, CDR1 is KGHSH and CDR2 LQKENI. DNA of the CDR3: TGTGCCAGCTCGGACTCCCACGAGCAGTACTTC. This sequence encodes CASSDSHEQYF.

The chain employs TRBV19 and TRBJ1-2; 7 bases map to TRBD1. The CDR3 is made up of 13 amino acids. The V and J ends lost 9 bases and 10 bases, in that order; junction bases with no gene match: 14. The germline gives CDR1 LNHDA, CDR2 SQIVND (reference sequence). The CDR3 loop reads CASHRGRGESYTF. In DNA form, the CDR3 reads TGTGCCAGCCACAGGGGACGCGGGGAGTCCTACACCTTC.

The chain is built from TRBV19 and TRBJ1-4; 8 bases agree with TRBD1. V lost 5 bases, J lost 10 bases, and 12 bases stayed unmatched. Per germline, CDR1 LNHDA and CDR2 SQIVND (reference sequence). The CDR3 runs to 15 residues. The CDR3 region is CASSVITGQVGKLFF. The CDR3 DNA reads as TGTGCCAGTAGTGTAATTACGGGACAGGTCGGAAAACTGTTTTTT.

The chain joins TRBV3-1 (or the pseudogene TRBV3-2) to TRBJ2-7; D remains ambiguous. CDR3 length: 13 amino acids. V lost 4 bases, J lost 3 bases, and 10 bases lay in between. CDR1 and CDR2 (germline): LGHDT, YNNKEL (reference sequence). CDR3 sequence (DNA): TGTGCCAGCAGCCGTCCTGGCGGCTACGAGCAGTACTTC. It is translated as CASSRPGGYEQYF.

The chain has TRBV7-2 and TRBJ1-6; 7 bases match TRBD1. The CDR3 contains 15 residues. Losses at the gene ends were 2 bases for V and 9 bases for J; bases not matched to a gene: 7. Germline CDR1 SGHTA, CDR2 FQGNSA. The CDR3 DNA reads TGTGCCAGCAGCTTACCAGGGACAGTAGCTTCACCCCTCCACTTT. Translating it yields CASSLPGTVASPLHF. Based on the CDR3 plus reference TRBV7-2 and TRBJ1-6, the full variable domain is GAGVSQSPSNKVTEKGKDVELRCDPISGHTALYWYRQSLGQGLEFLIYFQGNSAPDKSGLPSDRFSAERTGGSVSTLTIQRTQQEDSAVYLCASSLPGTVASPLHFGNGTRLTVT.

The chain has TRBV6-6 and TRBJ1-1; tentative D call: TRBD1 (5 bases). The germline V gene has CDR1 MNHNY and CDR2 SVGAGI (reference sequence). CDR3 length equals 14 residues. V was trimmed by 5 bases and J by 5 bases, leaving 15 bases between them. The CDR3 nucleotides are TGTGCCAGCAGTAATCCGGGACTACAGACTGAAGCTTTCTTT. Translation gives CASSNPGLQTEAFF.

The V and J genes are TRBV6-5 and TRBJ1-1; no clear D gene. In germline, CDR1 is MNHEY, CDR2 SVGAGI. Trimming pared 6 bases from V and 5 bases from J, leaving 19 bases between. This CDR3 has 15 amino acids. The CDR3 loop is CASSLLAGSRTEAFF. The DNA of the CDR3 is TGTGCCAGCAGCCTACTCGCGGGAAGCCGGACTGAAGCTTTCTTT.

This chain joins TRBV18 and TRBJ2-5, with 9 bases matching TRBD1. Germline V lookup: CDR1 KGHSH, CDR2 LQKENI. CDR3 length equals 16 residues. With 1 base clipped from V and 1 base from J, the junction kept 4 bases outside the gene matches. Here the CDR3 reads CASSPRGQGPQETQYF. The CDR3 nucleotides read TGTGCCAGCTCACCACGAGGACAGGGGCCCCAAGAGACCCAGTACTTC.

The chain combines TRBV12-3 or TRBV12-4 with TRBJ1-1, with 8 nucleotides matching TRBD1. The V and J ends lost 5 bases and 3 bases, in that order; junction bases with no gene match: 2. The CDR3 has 13 amino acids. The CDR3 DNA follows: TGTGCCAGCAGTCCGACAGGGGACACTGAAGCTTTCTTT. Protein: CASSPTGDTEAFF.

CDR3 sequence: CASRTSGSSYEQYV. For the CDR3, the DNA is TGTGCCAGCAGGACTAGCGGGTCCTCCTACGAGCAGTACGTC. V is TRBV27 and J is TRBJ2-7, with 10 bases fitting TRBD2. The CDR3 runs 14 residues. Germline-derived CDR1 and CDR2 are MNHEY and SMNVEV (reference sequence). V was clipped by 6 bases and J by 0 bases; unmatched bases: 2.

The chain couples TRBV18 to TRBJ2-7; TRBD1 aligns across 9 bases. This CDR3 comprises 15 residues. V trimming: 2 bases; J trimming: 4 bases; junction bases outside the gene matches: 6. Germline V gives CDR1 KGHSH, CDR2 LQKENI. CDR3 sequence reads: CASSPTGQGEYEQYV. Here the CDR3 DNA reads TGTGCCAGCTCACCAACGGGACAGGGAGAATACGAGCAGTACGTC.

The CDR3 loop reads CASSEAAPSADTEAFF. The CDR3 nucleotides are TGTGCCAGCAGCGAAGCGGCGCCAAGTGCGGACACTGAAGCTTTCTTT. V and J are TRBV25-1 and TRBJ1-1; D unclear. Trimming pared 6 bases from V and 3 bases from J, leaving 20 bases between. The CDR3 runs to 16 residues. From germline, CDR1 is MGHDK and CDR2 SYGVNS.

This chain links TRBV6-4 with TRBJ1-1, with D tentatively TRBD1 (5 bases). Trimming removed 2 bases at V and 7 bases at J, with 8 bases between. The CDR3 contains 12 residues. Germline-derived CDR1 and CDR2 are MRHNA and SNTAGT. The chain's CDR3 is CASSDSTGEAFF. The CDR3 bases are TGTGCCAGCAGTGACAGCACAGGTGAAGCTTTCTTT.

This chain links TRBV5-4 with TRBJ2-1, with 10 positions matching TRBD2. The CDR3 is made up of 16 amino acids. CDR1 SGHNT and CDR2 YYREEE come from the germline V gene (reference sequence). Trimming cost V 4 bases and J 2 bases; bases outside gene matches: 6. CDR3 in amino acids: CASSRRSGGAYNEQFF. The CDR3 region has the DNA TGTGCCAGCAGCCGACGGAGCGGGGGGGCCTACAATGAGCAGTTCTTC.

The chain links TRBV12-3 or TRBV12-4 to TRBJ1-2; TRBD1 aligns across 8 bases. The ends lost 6 bases at V and 4 bases at J; junction bases unmatched: 4. This CDR3 is 13 amino acids long. The CDR3 DNA reads as TGTGCCAGCAGGGAGGACAGGGCCTATGGCTACACCTTC. Translated: CASREDRAYGYTF.

The J gene is TRBJ1-5, the V gene TRBV2; no reliable D call. The CDR3 runs to 13 residues. V shed 6 bases and J shed 4 bases, with 10 bases lying between them. CDR1 and CDR2 from the germline V gene are SNHLY and FYNNEI. The CDR3 loop reads CASRTSGNQPQHF. The CDR3 DNA reads as TGTGCCAGCAGGACAAGCGGAAATCAGCCCCAGCATTTT. The entire variable domain, with the rest obtained from reference TRBV2 and TRBJ1-5, is as follows: EPEVTQTPSHQVTQMGQEVILRCVPISNHLYFYWYRQILGQKVEFLVSFYNNEISEKSEIFDDQFSVERPDGSNFTLKIRSTKLEDSAMYFCASRTSGNQPQHFGDGTRLSIL.

The chain's CDR3 is CSADRNTEAFF. The CDR3 DNA reads TGCAGTGCAGACAGGAACACTGAAGCTTTCTTT. J is TRBJ1-1 and V is TRBV20-1, with D possibly matching TRBD1 (5 bases). Germline V gene lookup returns CDR1 DFQATT and CDR2 SNEGSKA (reference sequence). Trimming stripped 6 bases from V and 1 base from J, with 6 bases between. The CDR3 is 11 amino acids.

A single count supports this clone. This chain uses TRBV4-1 with TRBJ1-2, with TRBD1 as a possible D gene (5 bases). CDR3 length: 13 amino acids. V lost 0 bases and J lost 6, with 8 bases in between. Germline CDR1 reads MGHRA; CDR2 reads YSYEKL. The CDR3 spells CASSQDPRDGYTF. Written as DNA, the CDR3 is TGCGCCAGCAGCCAAGATCCCAGGGATGGCTACACCTTC.

A word on this clone: The junction departs from the called germline gene at one end, perhaps through a read error. The J gene is TRBJ2-1, the V gene TRBV7-9, with 7 positions matching TRBD1. Per germline, CDR1 SEHNR and CDR2 FQNEAQ (reference sequence). The CDR3 has 14 residues. CDR3 in amino acids: CASRFSQGRNEQFF. The CDR3 nucleotides read TGTGCCAGCCGCTTCTCACAGGGGCGCAATGAGCAGTTCTTC.

This clone came up once. This chain joins TRBV25-1 and TRBJ1-1; no reliable D call. This CDR3 is built from 13 residues. V dropped 5 bases and J dropped 0 bases, with 7 bases sitting between them. Germline values: CDR1 MGHDK, CDR2 SYGVNS. The CDR3 loop is CASSRVLNTEAFF. The CDR3 DNA sequence: TGTGCCAGCAGTCGGGTCTTGAACACTGAAGCTTTCTTT. The whole variable domain, filled in from reference TRBV25-1 and TRBJ1-1, reads EADIYQTPRYLVIGTGKKITLECSQTMGHDKMYWYQQDPGMELHLIHYSYGVNSTEKGDLSSESTVSRIRTEHFPLTLESARPSHTSQYLCASSRVLNTEAFFGQGTRLTVV.

CDR3 sequence: CASSPRPTGSDTGELFF. The CDR3 nucleotides read TGTGCCAGCTCACCACGCCCGACAGGCAGTGACACCGGGGAGCTGTTTTTT. The V call is TRBV18, the J call TRBJ2-2, with D perhaps TRBD1 (6 bases). Germline V gene data show CDR1 as KGHSH and CDR2 as LQKENI. V lost 1 base and J 3 bases, leaving 15 bases between the germline ends. The CDR3 extends over 17 amino acids.

The V gene is TRBV5-1, the J gene TRBJ2-1, with 13 nucleotides matching TRBD2. Trimming removed 0 bases from V and 0 bases from J; junction bases left unmatched: 0. The CDR3 consists of 17 residues. Germline CDR1 is SGHRS and CDR2 is YFSETQ. CDR3 loop: CASSLGTSGGSYNEQFF. The CDR3 DNA reads as TGCGCCAGCAGCTTGGGGACTAGCGGGGGCTCCTACAATGAGCAGTTCTTC.

The chain uses TRBV19 and TRBJ1-2; 12 nucleotides line up with TRBD1. CDR1 is LNHDA, CDR2 SQIVND, per germline (reference sequence). This CDR3 region has 15 residues. The trim removed 9 bases at V and 6 bases at J, leaving 11 bases unmatched. In DNA form, the CDR3 reads TGTGCCAGCGAGTATGGGGACAGGGGGCCAAATGGCTACACCTTC. Protein sequence: CASEYGDRGPNGYTF.